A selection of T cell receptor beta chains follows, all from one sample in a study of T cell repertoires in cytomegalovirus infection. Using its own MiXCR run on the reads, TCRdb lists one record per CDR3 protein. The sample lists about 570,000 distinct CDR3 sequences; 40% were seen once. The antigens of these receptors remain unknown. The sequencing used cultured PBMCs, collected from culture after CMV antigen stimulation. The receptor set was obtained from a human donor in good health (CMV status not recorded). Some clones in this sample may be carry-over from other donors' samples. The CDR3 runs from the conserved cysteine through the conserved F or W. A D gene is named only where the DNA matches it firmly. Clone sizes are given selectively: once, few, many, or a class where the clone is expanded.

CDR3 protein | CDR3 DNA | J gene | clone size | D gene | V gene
CASSVAGVHYGYTF | TGTGCCAGCAGCGTAGCGGGCGTTCACTATGGCTACACCTTC | TRBJ1-2 | - | - | TRBV9
CAIGGTPPYNEQFF | TGTGCCATCGGGGGGACACCCCCTTACAATGAGCAGTTCTTC | TRBJ2-1 | many | - | TRBV10-3
CASSPFGDTNYGYTF | TGTGCCAGCTCCCCATTTGGAGACACCAACTATGGCTACACCTTC | TRBJ1-2 | - | - | TRBV12-3/TRBV12-4
CASSETGGRQPQHF | TGTGCCAGCAGTGAGACAGGGGGCAGGCAGCCCCAGCATTTT | TRBJ1-5 | - | TRBD1 | TRBV6-1
CASSPPGPGEAFF | TGTGCCAGCAGTCCCCCAGGCCCCGGAGAAGCTTTCTTT | TRBJ1-1 | few | - | TRBV12-3/TRBV12-4
CASSLGRRGTQYF | TGTGCCAGCAGTTTAGGACGGCGGGGGACCCAGTACTTC | TRBJ2-5 | - | - | TRBV12-3/TRBV12-4
CASSWFVNSNQPQHF | TGTGCCAGCAGTTGGTTCGTAAATAGCAATCAGCCCCAGCATTTT | TRBJ1-5 | - | - | TRBV2
CASSKGLAGGGDTQYF | TGTGCCAGCAGCAAGGGACTAGCGGGAGGCGGAGATACGCAGTATTTT | TRBJ2-3 | many | TRBD2 | TRBV7-6
CASSANRGDTQYF | TGTGCCAGCAGCGCCAACAGGGGAGATACGCAGTATTTT | TRBJ2-3 | few | TRBD1 | TRBV7-6
CASSSPPETAQNEAFF | TGCGCCAGCAGCTCGCCCCCCGAGACAGCCCAGAATGAAGCTTTCTTT | TRBJ1-1 | - | - | TRBV5-1
CASSLARVLPPTNTEAFF | TGTGCCAGCAGTCTGGCCAGGGTACTACCCCCCACGAACACTGAAGCTTTCTTT | TRBJ1-1 | few | - | TRBV12-3/TRBV12-4
CASSPRQGGVNTEAFF | TGTGCCAGCAGCCCGAGACAAGGTGGGGTGAACACTGAAGCTTTCTTT | TRBJ1-1 | - | - | TRBV7-6
CATSGQGHDQPQHF | TGTGCCACCAGTGGGCAGGGACACGATCAGCCCCAGCATTTT | TRBJ1-5 | - | - | TRBV24-1
CASSETAYSNQPQHF | TGTGCCAGCAGCGAGACAGCTTATAGCAATCAGCCCCAGCATTTT | TRBJ1-5 | - | - | TRBV7-8
CASSSRDYTGELFF | TGTGCCAGCAGTTCCAGGGACTACACCGGGGAGCTGTTTTTT | TRBJ2-2 | - | - | TRBV12-3/TRBV12-4
CASSFGAAISYEQYF | TGTGCCAGCAGCTTCGGAGCGGCCATCTCCTACGAGCAGTACTTC | TRBJ2-7 | few | - | TRBV7-2
CASSVTGRADSGANVLTF | TGTGCCAGCAGCGTGACAGGGAGGGCAGATTCTGGGGCCAACGTCCTGACTTTC | TRBJ2-6 | - | - | TRBV7-2
CASSQVAGTGANTIYF | TGCGCCAGCAGCCAAGTTGCCGGGACAGGGGCAAACACCATATATTTT | TRBJ1-3 | few | TRBD1 | TRBV4-3
CASRDLLSGEQYF | TGTGCCAGCAGGGACCTACTAAGTGGGGAGCAGTACTTC | TRBJ2-7 | - | - | TRBV27
CASNRQGPSETQYF | TGTGCCAGCAACAGACAGGGCCCCTCAGAGACCCAGTACTTC | TRBJ2-5 | - | TRBD1 | TRBV28
CASSLESTDTQYF | TGTGCCAGCAGCTTGGAAAGTACAGATACGCAGTATTTT | TRBJ2-3 | many | - | TRBV7-2
CSAHPGPSYGYTF | TGCAGTGCTCATCCAGGGCCTAGCTATGGCTACACCTTC | TRBJ1-2 | - | - | TRBV20-1
CASRRTEYYNEQFF | TGTGCCAGCAGAAGGACGGAATACTACAATGAGCAGTTCTTC | TRBJ2-1 | - | - | TRBV28
CASPPGLAGARTDTQYF | TGTGCCAGCCCCCCGGGACTAGCGGGGGCCCGCACAGATACGCAGTATTTT | TRBJ2-3 | few | TRBD2 | TRBV28
CASSRGGQGWGNEQFF | TGTGCCAGCAGCCGTGGGGGACAGGGATGGGGCAATGAGCAGTTCTTC | TRBJ2-1 | few | TRBD1 | TRBV11-2
CASSFDWGRLTPKAYNEQFF | TGTGCCAGCAGCTTCGATTGGGGCCGGCTCACTCCTAAGGCCTACAATGAGCAGTTCTTC | TRBJ2-1 | many | - | TRBV7-2
CASSSGSKNSPLHF | TGTGCCAGCAGTTCCGGGAGCAAAAATTCACCCCTCCACTTT | TRBJ1-6 | few | - | TRBV27
CASSPQTGDEQYF | TGTGCCAGCAGCCCACAGACAGGGGACGAGCAGTACTTC | TRBJ2-7 | few | TRBD1 | TRBV11-1
CASSSTTLQPGEQYF | TGTGCCAGCAGTTCGACTACCCTTCAACCGGGAGAGCAGTACTTC | TRBJ2-7 | few | - | TRBV28
CASSRVTGELFF | TGTGCCAGCAGTAGGGTGACCGGGGAGCTGTTTTTT | TRBJ2-2 | - | - | TRBV25-1
CASSYPGQESAATYEQYF | TGTGCCAGCAGTTATCCGGGACAGGAGAGTGCAGCGACCTACGAGCAGTACTTC | TRBJ2-7 | - | TRBD1 | TRBV28
CASRGTVQGGHEKLFF | TGTGCCAGCAGGGGGACAGTCCAAGGGGGGCATGAAAAACTGTTTTTT | TRBJ1-4 | - | TRBD1 | TRBV12-3/TRBV12-4
CASSPSGGQSYEQYF | TGTGCCAGCAGCCCGTCCGGGGGGCAGTCCTACGAGCAGTACTTC | TRBJ2-7 | - | - | TRBV7-6
CASSYRALRKDTQYF | TGTGCCAGCAGTTACCGGGCGCTCAGAAAGGATACGCAGTATTTT | TRBJ2-3 | - | - | TRBV6-6
CASSVGTANEKLFF | TGTGCCAGCAGCGTCGGGACAGCTAATGAAAAACTGTTTTTT | TRBJ1-4 | many | TRBD1 | TRBV7-2
CASSDPRPDRAF | TGTGCCAGCAGCGACCCACGGCCGGACAGGGCTTTT | TRBJ2-3 | - | TRBD1 | TRBV9
CASSYGGQGSNQPQHF | TGTGCCAGCAGCTATGGGGGACAGGGGAGCAATCAGCCCCAGCATTTT | TRBJ1-5 | - | TRBD1 | TRBV13